Sequencing of this T cell receptor (beta chain) was carried out in a study of OX40 agonist ivuxolimab in advanced cancers. At the level of the study: An anti-OX40 (CD134) antibody with agonistic activity, ivuxolimab, was administered to patients. The group had a mean age of about 60 years, ranged from about 20 to 85, and was 80% to 85% male. Study findings and constraints: CD8+ T cells were the subset that, on average, had more expanded clones than CD4+.

A note on this clone: Its antigen is not identified.

This CDR3 is 16 amino acids long. Per germline, CDR1 SGDLS and CDR2 YYNGEE. The V end was cut by 3 bases, the J end by 6 bases, with 19 bases between. The table came from immunoSEQ multiplex PCR; TCRdb's copy has only in-frame clones and leaves some out. This sample yields fewer than 45,000 clones, of which roughly 84% are seen a single time; approximately 1.8% belongs to the top ten. The receptor was derived from an adult with an advanced solid tumor such as melanoma, head and neck, liver or kidney cancer. The chain is built from TRBV9 and TRBJ2-1; TRBD1 might be the D (6 bases). Sequences were derived from CD4+ or CD8+ T cells sorted from blood, sampled in a trial of the OX40 agonist ivuxolimab. DNA of the CDR3: TGTGCCAGCAGCGCCCCGGGACACCCACCATTCAATGAGCAGTTCTTC. Its translation: CASSAPGHPPFNEQFF.